This T cell receptor (beta chain) was sequenced in a study of blood T cell repertoires in COVID-19. Study background: PBMCs, B-cell-depleted T cells, or T cells were the source of the cDNA or gDNA that made up the material.

J was trimmed by 8 bases and V by 0 bases; bases with no gene match: 8. Germline V gene data show CDR1 as SGHAT and CDR2 as FQDESV (reference sequence). This CDR3 comprises 16 residues. Original handling: It was from reference gene primer amplification that nucleated cell counts were estimated. Sequenced by immunoSEQ multiplex PCR; TCRdb stores in-frame clones only, minus some. V and J calls plus clone size are reproduced from that table; the DNA served to infer D and trimming. Seen here are some 89,000 clones, roughly nine tenths observed once, and the top ten hold around 1.7%. The chain links TRBV11-1 to TRBJ2-3; 10 bases fit TRBD2. This TCR came from a man in his fifties or sixties with acute or convalescent COVID-19. Sequencing was done on a sample of peripheral blood. CDR3 sequence (DNA): TGTGCCAGCAGCTTAGCGACTAGCGGGTCCCGGAGTACGCAGTATTTT. Amino acids: CASSLATSGSRSTQYF.